These 8 T cell receptor beta chains share one sample of origin, sequenced in a study of tumor-infiltrating lymphocytes in primary liver carcinoma listed by TCRdb under 2017. For sequencing, an Illumina HiSeq 2500 was employed. Using a constant-region primer and ProtoScript II reverse transcriptase, TCRbeta-specific cDNA was reverse-transcribed from 400 to 550 ng total RNA. Construction of the TCRbeta libraries relied on three nested rounds of multiplex PCR, following a slightly modified ARM-PCR procedure. The first two PCR rounds used multiplex TRBV1-TRBV30 forward primers with a Cbeta reverse primer, each for about 10 cycles. TCRdb reran the public reads through fastp at Q25 and MiXCR, keeping productive beta chains. Duplicate CDR3 protein sequences are folded into a single record with the most common DNA and genes. This sample holds approximately 110,000 distinct CDR3 sequences; around two thirds were observed only once. The leading ten clones occupy around 8.5% of the sample.

Total RNA and DNA were co-extracted from about 19-30 mg of bulk tissue with the AllPrep DNA/RNA mini kit, without cell sorting. Material: liver tumor tissue from sampling region 1. Per the publication, the cell subset or site label means: tumor region T1, superior pole. These receptors were obtained from a woman aged 60 to 75 with primary liver carcinoma and hepatitis B virus infection.

The chain is built from TRBV7-8 and TRBJ2-2; 11 bases are a match to TRBD2. Germline values: CDR1 SGHVS, CDR2 FQNEAQ. This CDR3 spans 16 amino acids. V trimming: 4 bases; J trimming: 4 bases; junction bases outside the gene matches: 5. The CDR3 reads CASSSLAGGTTGELFF. The CDR3 nucleotides read TGTGCCAGCAGCTCCTTAGCGGGAGGGACCACCGGGGAGCTGTTTTTT.

Remarks on this clonotype: The junction and the germline gene differ at one end; a read error may be behind it. V gene TRBV11-2 combines with J gene TRBJ2-1; D remains unclear. The CDR3 covers 14 residues. Germline CDR1 reads SGHAT; CDR2 reads FQNNGV. CDR3 protein: CASSLERMNNEQFF. For the CDR3, the DNA is TGTGCCAGCAGTTTAGAACGGATGAACAATGAGCAGTTCTTC.

Points on this clonotype: One end of the junction fails to match germline, which may point to a read error. This rearrangement joins TRBV11-1 to TRBJ2-5; D gene ambiguous. CDR1 and CDR2 from the germline V gene are SGHAT and FQDESV (reference sequence). The CDR3 has 14 residues. The CDR3 sequence is CASRLRRYQGTQYF. The CDR3 DNA reads TGTGCCAGCAGGTTACGGCGATACCAAGGGACCCAGTACTTC.

This chain connects TRBV7-9 to TRBJ2-7; 7 bases agree with TRBD1. Trimming took 4 bases from V and 2 from J; bases not matched to a gene: 2. Per germline, CDR1 SEHNR and CDR2 FQNEAQ (reference sequence). The CDR3 spans 13 residues. CDR3 in amino acids: CASSSQGAYEQYF. In DNA form, the CDR3 reads TGTGCCAGCAGCTCCCAGGGGGCCTACGAGCAGTACTTC.

V is TRBV6-1 and J is TRBJ2-3; 7 bases agree with TRBD1. The J call is doubtful: the DNA matches TRBJ1-5 better. Looked up from germline, CDR1 is MNHNS and CDR2 is SASEGT. The CDR3 loop spans 19 amino acids. The CDR3 DNA follows: TGTGCCAGCAGGCCGAGGGGGCGGGAGGAAGGGATGGGAACAGATACGCAGCATTTT. Protein: CASRPRGREEGMGTDTQHF.

V is TRBV29-1 and J is TRBJ2-1; D unclear. Germline V gene lookup returns CDR1 SQVTM and CDR2 ANQGSEA. This CDR3 contains 17 residues. Trimming removed 6 bases from V and 12 bases from J, with 33 bases in between. In nucleotides, the CDR3 is TGCAGCGTCCACCCGGCTAACGTGACGTCCCAAAAGAGTGCGCAGTTCTTC. It is translated as CSVHPANVTSQKSAQFF.

This clonotype showed up many times. A junction end diverges from the germline sequence, so it may reflect a read error. The CDR3 region has the DNA TGTGCCAGCAGCGTAGGGACAGACATCTACGAGCAGTACTTC. Its translation is CASSVGTDIYEQYF. The chain carries TRBV13 and TRBJ2-7; 7 bases map to TRBD1. The CDR3 totals 14 residues. The V gene's germline CDR1 is PRHDT and CDR2 FYEKMQ (reference sequence).

Concerning this clonotype itself: A much larger clone lies a single base off, so this may be a read error. J is TRBJ2-1 and V is TRBV6-1; D possibly uses TRBD1 or TRBD2 (5 bases each). Trimming shortened V by 8 bases and J by 10 bases, and 15 bases separated the two germline ends. Germline V gene data show CDR1 as MNHNS and CDR2 as SASEGT. The length of the CDR3 is 12 residues. The CDR3 coding sequence is TGTGCCAGCGGGTTGAGGGGATGGGAGCAGTTCTTC. The encoded protein is CASGLRGWEQFF.